A selection of T cell receptor beta chains follows, all from one sample in a study of blood T cell repertoires in COVID-19. Assay used: immunoSEQ multiplex PCR; TCRdb lists only in-frame clones, some missing. The repertoire holds approximately 90,000 clones, 80% seen once, with 19% in the top ten. The sample taken for sequencing was peripheral blood. The receptors were sampled from a woman aged 80 or older with acute or convalescent COVID-19. Each CDR3 is given with its conserved first and last residue. The order of the fields is D gene, clone size, J gene, CDR3 length, V gene, CDR3 DNA, CDR3 protein. D genes are given only for firm matches. The size entry is marked missing in some rows and otherwise reads once, few, many or a size class.

>TRBD2|NA|TRBJ2-1|17|TRBV7-6
TGTGCCAGCAGCTCAAACCCGGGGACTAGCGGGAGCAATGAGCAGTTCTTC
CASSSNPGTSGSNEQFF
>TRBD1|NA|TRBJ1-1|17|TRBV5-6
TGTGCCAGCAGCTTTGGGGACAGGGCGGGTATGAACACTGAAGCTTTCTTT
CASSFGDRAGMNTEAFF
>NA|NA|TRBJ1-4|14|TRBV6-6
TGTGCCAGCAGTTACGGGCAGGCTAATGAAAAACTGTTTTTT
CASSYGQANEKLFF
>TRBD2|once|TRBJ2-7|14|TRBV5-6
TGTGCCAGCAGCCGGACTAGCGTCTCCTACGAGCAGTACTTC
CASSRTSVSYEQYF
>NA|NA|TRBJ1-6|14|TRBV3-1/TRBV3-2
TGTGCCAGCAGCCAACCAGGGAACAAATCACCCCTCCACTTT
CASSQPGNKSPLHF
>TRBD1|few|TRBJ1-2|14|TRBV14
TGTGCCAGCAGCCACGTACAGGGGAACTATGGCTACACCTTC
CASSHVQGNYGYTF
>TRBD2|few|TRBJ2-1|16|TRBV6-5
TGTGCCAGCAGTTACTCGGGCGGGGGGGCACACAATGAGCAGTTCTTC
CASSYSGGGAHNEQFF
>TRBD1|NA|TRBJ2-7|14|TRBV28
TGTGCCAGCAGTACGGACAGGGGAGGGTACGAGCAGTACTTC
CASSTDRGGYEQYF
>TRBD1|NA|TRBJ2-7|13|TRBV6-6
TGTGCCAGCAGTTTCGACAGGGGGCTCGAGCAGTACTTC
CASSFDRGLEQYF
>NA|NA|TRBJ2-3|13|TRBV5-8
TGTGCCAGCAGCTTGGTAGGCACAGATACGCAGTATTTT
CASSLVGTDTQYF
>NA|NA|TRBJ2-7|13|TRBV12-3/TRBV12-4
TGTGCCAGCAGTTTAACTAGGAGGGACGAGCAGTACTTC
CASSLTRRDEQYF
>NA|once|TRBJ2-5|13|TRBV18
TGTGCCAGCTCACGCGACACTTTAGAGACCCAGTACTTC
CASSRDTLETQYF
>TRBD1|NA|TRBJ1-2|15|TRBV18
TGTGCCAGCTCACCACCGGAGGGGACAGGGTTTGGCTACACCTTC
CASSPPEGTGFGYTF
>TRBD1|NA|TRBJ2-5|15|TRBV19
TGTGCCAGTAGCATGTGGGGGACAGGGCAAGAGACCCAGTACTTC
CASSMWGTGQETQYF
>TRBD2|NA|TRBJ2-3|19|TRBV5-1
TGCGCCAGCAGCACCCAAGGACTAGCGCCTGAGGGGAGCACAGATACGCAGTATTTT
CASSTQGLAPEGSTDTQYF
>NA|NA|TRBJ1-2|17|TRBV5-1
TGCGCCAGCAGCTTAGACTTTATGGACAGCGTTAACTATGGCTACACCTTC
CASSLDFMDSVNYGYTF
>NA|NA|TRBJ2-7|12|TRBV29-1
TGCAGCGCCGGCGGGGCCTCCTACGAGCAGTACTTC
CSAGGASYEQYF
>NA|NA|TRBJ2-3|13|TRBV3-1/TRBV3-2
TGTGCCAGCAGATTCGGGGGCACAGATACGCAGTATTTT
CASRFGGTDTQYF
>TRBD1|NA|TRBJ1-2|14|TRBV29-1
TGCAGCGTTGAATGGACAGGCCGAAACTATGGCTACACCTTC
CSVEWTGRNYGYTF
>TRBD1|NA|TRBJ1-1|16|TRBV10-1
TGCGCCAGCAGTGAGACAGGGGGCGACCTGAACACTGAAGCTTTCTTT
CASSETGGDLNTEAFF
>TRBD1|NA|TRBJ2-7|14|TRBV19
TGTGCCAGTAGTATTCGGGGACAGGGCTTCGAGCAGTACTTC
CASSIRGQGFEQYF
>TRBD1|NA|TRBJ1-6|17|TRBV11-2
TGTGCCAGCAGCTCCAATGTGGGACAGTCGACCAGTAAACCCCTCCACTTT
CASSSNVGQSTSKPLHF
>NA|NA|TRBJ2-1|14|TRBV14
TGTGCCAGCAGCCGTCTAGCCCCGCGAAATGAGCAGTTCTTC
CASSRLAPRNEQFF
>NA|once|TRBJ1-6|16|TRBV5-6
TGTGCCAGCAGCTTGCAGGGAGCAGGGGTTGGTTCACCCCTCCACTTT
CASSLQGAGVGSPLHF
>TRBD2|NA|TRBJ2-1|15|TRBV6-2/TRBV6-3
TGTGCCAGCAGTTTCGGACTAGCGGGAGGCGTTGAGCAGTTCTTC
CASSFGLAGGVEQFF
>NA|NA|TRBJ1-2|13|TRBV2
TGTGCCAGCAGTGAGGGCGTCTATGAAGACTACACCTTC
CASSEGVYEDYTF
>NA|NA|TRBJ2-1|11|TRBV10-3
TGTGCCATCAGGACTAACAATGAGCAGTTCTTC
CAIRTNNEQFF
>NA|NA|TRBJ1-2|11|TRBV5-6
TGTGCCAGCAGCTTGGCGTCCGGCTACACCTTC
CASSLASGYTF
>TRBD1|NA|TRBJ1-1|14|TRBV7-9
TGTGCCAGCAGCAAAAAAGACAGGGTCACTGAAGCTTTCTTT
CASSKKDRVTEAFF
>NA|NA|TRBJ1-5|15|TRBV3-1/TRBV3-2
TGTGCCAGCAGCTGGGGACTGGGAGTTGGTCAGCCCCAGCATTTT
CASSWGLGVGQPQHF
>NA|few|TRBJ2-3|14|TRBV19
TGTGCCAGTAGTGACCGGGGTGGCACAGATACGCAGTATTTT
CASSDRGGTDTQYF
>NA|NA|TRBJ1-1|17|TRBV19
TGTGCCAGTAGTATAGGACTCAGGGGAGTGATGAACACTGAAGCTTTCTTT
CASSIGLRGVMNTEAFF
>NA|NA|TRBJ2-5|15|TRBV11-2
TGTGCCAGCAGCTTAGGGCCGGGGGATGGAGAGACCCAGTACTTC
CASSLGPGDGETQYF
>NA|few|TRBJ2-2|15|TRBV4-1
TGCGCCAGCAGCCATCCCGCGGTTTTGGTCGGGGAGCTGTTTTTT
CASSHPAVLVGELFF
>NA|NA|TRBJ1-1|14|TRBV7-9
TGTGCCAGCAGCTTAGTTGAGGCGGGCACTGAAGCTTTCTTT
CASSLVEAGTEAFF
>NA|NA|TRBJ2-1|15|TRBV5-1
TGCGCCAGCAGCTTGTCCGGGGTGAACTACAATGAGCAGTTCTTC
CASSLSGVNYNEQFF
>NA|once|TRBJ1-4|14|TRBV28
TGTGCCAGCCTTACCCGCTCGGGGGGTGAAAAACTGTTTTTT
CASLTRSGGEKLFF
>NA|NA|TRBJ2-7|13|TRBV3-1/TRBV3-2
TGTGCCAGCACTCCCGCGGGCTTCTACGAGCAGTACTTC
CASTPAGFYEQYF
>NA|NA|TRBJ1-4|15|TRBV5-1
TGCGCCAGCAGCTTGGCCGGGGCAACTAATGAAAAACTGTTTTTT
CASSLAGATNEKLFF
>NA|NA|TRBJ1-6|14|TRBV2
TGTGCCAGCAGTGGAGGAGGGGTCAGTTCACCCCTCCACTTT
CASSGGGVSSPLHF
>NA|NA|TRBJ2-1|16|TRBV14
TGTGCCAGCAGCCAGATCAGGATGAGCTCCTACAATGAGCAGTTCTTC
CASSQIRMSSYNEQFF
>NA|NA|TRBJ2-6|16|TRBV19
TGTGCCAGTAGGTATGCGCCGACATCTGGGGCCAACGTCCTGACTTTC
CASRYAPTSGANVLTF
>NA|few|TRBJ2-5|15|TRBV19
TGTGCCAGTAGTCTTGGGGGGACAGCTCAAGAGACCCAGTACTTC
CASSLGGTAQETQYF
>NA|NA|TRBJ1-1|15|TRBV5-1
TGCGCCAGCAGCTTGTATTCAGGGTTGGACACTGAAGCTTTCTTT
CASSLYSGLDTEAFF
>TRBD1|NA|TRBJ1-1|14|TRBV6-5
TGTGCCAGCAGTCCACAGGGGATGAACACTGAAGCTTTCTTT
CASSPQGMNTEAFF
>NA|NA|TRBJ1-2|16|TRBV27
TGTGCCAGCAGCTTGACGGCTCGCCAGGGAAATTATGGCTACACCTTC
CASSLTARQGNYGYTF
>TRBD2|NA|TRBJ2-1|17|TRBV5-5
TGTGCCAGCAGCCCCCGGGGGGGCGAAAGCTCCTACAATGAGCAGTTCTTC
CASSPRGGESSYNEQFF
>TRBD1|NA|TRBJ1-2|14|TRBV19
TGTGCCAGTAGGCCTGACAGGGCAAACTATGGCTACACCTTC
CASRPDRANYGYTF
>TRBD2|NA|TRBJ2-5|16|TRBV9
TGTGCCAGCAGCCGAACTAGCGGGGGAGTTCAAGAGACCCAGTACTTC
CASSRTSGGVQETQYF
>NA|NA|TRBJ2-7|14|TRBV11-2
TGTGCCAGCAGCTTTAGGCAGGGTGGCTACGAGCAGTACTTC
CASSFRQGGYEQYF
>TRBD2|NA|TRBJ2-5|15|TRBV3-1/TRBV3-2
TGTGCCTCGACCGGGGCGGGAGGAAGTGGGGGGACCCAGTACTTC
CASTGAGGSGGTQYF
>TRBD2|NA|TRBJ2-3|15|TRBV10-3
TGTGCCATCAGTTACTCTAGCGGGAACACAGATACGCAGTATTTT
CAISYSSGNTDTQYF